This is a list of T cell receptor beta chains from one sample in a study of CD4+ T cells in melanoma. TCRdb's table, derived via immunoSEQ multiplex PCR, lists solely in-frame clones and lacks some. The sample consists of about 50,000 clones, 89% of them appearing once. The specimen sequenced was peripheral blood. The source is a human donor with melanoma. Each CDR3 is given with its conserved first and last residue. The D gene is left open where the match is weak. Rows give clone size only sometimes, using once, few, many, or a class for an expanded clone.

abundance,j_gene,d_gene,v_gene,CDR3aa,CDR3nt
NA,TRBJ1-3,TRBD1,TRBV28,CASSLRQGLFSGNTIYF,TGTGCCAGCAGTTTACGACAGGGCCTTTTCTCTGGAAACACCATATATTTT
few,TRBJ2-2,NA,TRBV5-4,CASSLFPGELFF,TGTGCCAGCAGCTTGTTCCCCGGGGAGCTGTTTTTT
NA,TRBJ1-5,NA,TRBV7-9,CASSSETYQPQHF,TGTGCCAGCAGCTCAGAGACGTATCAGCCCCAGCATTTT
NA,TRBJ2-2,TRBD1,TRBV7-3,CASSLPGQGATGELFF,TGTGCCAGCAGCTTACCCGGACAGGGGGCCACCGGGGAGCTGTTTTTT
few,TRBJ2-7,TRBD1,TRBV28,CASGTGGTYEQYF,TGTGCCAGCGGGACAGGGGGTACCTACGAGCAGTACTTC
NA,TRBJ2-7,NA,TRBV4-1,CASSPNSARRSIGEQYF,TGCGCCAGCAGCCCTAATTCGGCTAGAAGGTCTATAGGCGAGCAGTACTTC
NA,TRBJ1-5,TRBD1,TRBV6-1,CASSGGTGLGRNQPQHF,TGTGCCAGCAGTGGCGGGACAGGGCTAGGGAGGAATCAGCCCCAGCATTTT
NA,TRBJ2-7,TRBD2,TRBV25-1,CASSRTSGGTTYEQYF,TGTGCCAGCAGTCGGACTAGCGGGGGGACTACCTACGAGCAGTACTTC
NA,TRBJ2-3,TRBD2,TRBV4-1,CASSQDWTSSDTQYF,TGCGCCAGCAGCCAAGATTGGACTAGCAGCGATACGCAGTATTTT
NA,TRBJ2-3,TRBD2,TRBV11-2,CASSLGTGGGVADTQYF,TGTGCCAGCAGCTTAGGAACGGGCGGGGGGGTCGCAGATACGCAGTATTTT
NA,TRBJ2-1,NA,TRBV7-7,CASSPGPDSYNEQFF,TGTGCTAGCAGCCCGGGGCCAGACTCCTACAATGAGCAGTTCTTC
NA,TRBJ1-2,NA,TRBV7-9,CASSLLGGYTF,TGTGCCAGCAGCTTACTGGGTGGCTACACCTTC
NA,TRBJ2-7,NA,TRBV29-1,CSVGGGQGISYEQYF,TGCAGCGTTGGGGGGGGCCAGGGGATTTCGTACGAGCAGTACTTC
NA,TRBJ2-3,NA,TRBV29-1,CSVEVATDTQYF,TGCAGCGTTGAAGTCGCCACAGATACGCAGTATTTT
NA,TRBJ2-7,NA,TRBV27,CASSLIPGRDEQYF,TGTGCCAGCAGCCTCATCCCCGGCAGGGACGAGCAGTACTTC
NA,TRBJ2-1,TRBD1,TRBV10-1,CARYPYRGFSYNEQFF,TGCGCCAGGTATCCCTACAGGGGCTTCTCCTACAATGAGCAGTTCTTC
NA,TRBJ2-1,NA,TRBV9,CASSTEGGRGLGNEQFF,TGTGCCAGCAGCACAGAGGGGGGGAGGGGGCTTGGAAATGAGCAGTTCTTC
NA,TRBJ1-3,NA,TRBV4-1,CASSQDYGNSGNTIYF,TGCGCCAGCAGCCAAGATTACGGGAACTCTGGAAACACCATATATTTT
NA,TRBJ1-1,NA,TRBV19,CASSRPHTEAFF,TGTGCCAGTAGTCGTCCTCACACTGAAGCTTTCTTT
NA,TRBJ2-1,NA,TRBV5-1,CASSLGPPSSYNEQFF,TGCGCCAGCAGCTTGGGGCCGCCGAGCTCCTACAATGAGCAGTTCTTC
NA,TRBJ1-1,NA,TRBV27,CASRRPPSNTEAFF,TGTGCCAGTCGACGACCCCCGTCGAACACTGAAGCTTTCTTT
NA,TRBJ1-5,NA,TRBV6-5,CASRQAGYSNQPQHF,TGTGCCAGCCGCCAGGCGGGTTATAGCAATCAGCCCCAGCATTTT
NA,TRBJ1-2,NA,TRBV7-9,CASSSTRGADGYTF,TGTGCCAGCAGCTCAACTCGGGGGGCGGATGGCTACACCTTC
NA,TRBJ1-1,NA,TRBV6-4,CASSEGRNTEAFF,TGTGCCAGCAGTGAGGGGAGGAACACTGAAGCTTTCTTT
NA,TRBJ2-2,TRBD1,TRBV27,CASSRPGQGLAGELFF,TGTGCCAGCAGTAGACCCGGACAGGGTTTGGCCGGGGAGCTGTTTTTT
NA,TRBJ2-7,NA,TRBV9,CASSAGDGTYEQYF,TGTGCCAGCAGCGCCGGGGACGGAACCTACGAGCAGTACTTC
NA,TRBJ1-2,TRBD1,TRBV7-8,CASSPRQGGSVYGYTF,TGTGCCAGCAGCCCACGACAGGGAGGGAGTGTCTATGGCTACACCTTC
NA,TRBJ2-1,TRBD1,TRBV4-3,CASSRSSGQGAYEQFF,TGCGCCAGCAGCCGCTCATCGGGACAGGGGGCATATGAGCAGTTCTTC
NA,TRBJ2-7,TRBD1,TRBV11-3,CASHNGQGDGGLYEQYF,TGTGCCAGCCATAATGGACAGGGTGACGGAGGGCTATACGAGCAGTACTTC
NA,TRBJ2-1,NA,TRBV4-3,CASSQRRQVYEQFF,TGCGCCAGCAGCCAAAGACGACAGGTCTATGAGCAGTTCTTC
NA,TRBJ2-1,TRBD1,TRBV7-9,CASSPRTGTSYNEQFF,TGTGCCAGCAGCCCAAGGACAGGGACCTCCTACAATGAGCAGTTCTTC
NA,TRBJ2-5,NA,TRBV6-5,CASTQPGHKETQYF,TGTGCCAGCACTCAGCCGGGACACAAAGAGACCCAGTACTTC
NA,TRBJ1-6,TRBD1,TRBV7-2,CASTVRPTGRNSPLHF,TGTGCCAGCACCGTTAGGCCGACAGGGCGTAATTCACCCCTCCACTTT
NA,TRBJ1-1,NA,TRBV4-1,CASSQEGQRNTEAFF,TGCGCCAGCAGCCAAGAGGGGCAGAGGAACACTGAAGCTTTCTTT
NA,TRBJ1-2,NA,TRBV28,CASSLAGVPYGYTF,TGTGCCAGCAGTTTAGCGGGGGTCCCCTATGGCTACACCTTC
NA,TRBJ2-3,NA,TRBV2,CASAPWGDTQYF,TGTGCCAGCGCCCCCTGGGGAGATACGCAGTATTTT
NA,TRBJ2-2,NA,TRBV10-3,CAISESPGVVTGELFF,TGTGCCATCAGTGAGTCGCCAGGCGTAGTCACCGGGGAGCTGTTTTTT
NA,TRBJ2-7,TRBD1,TRBV18,CASSSTGVRTYEQYF,TGTGCCAGCTCATCGACAGGGGTAAGAACCTACGAGCAGTACTTC
NA,TRBJ1-4,NA,TRBV6-5,CASSPGSYEKLFF,TGTGCCAGCAGCCCCGGGAGCTATGAAAAACTGTTTTTT
NA,TRBJ2-7,TRBD1,TRBV2,CASTTGALSYEQYF,TGTGCCAGCACCACAGGGGCGCTCTCCTACGAGCAGTACTTC
NA,TRBJ1-3,TRBD1,TRBV7-2,CASSLRDRAGNTIYF,TGTGCCAGCAGCCTAAGGGACAGGGCTGGAAACACCATATATTTT
NA,TRBJ1-1,TRBD1,TRBV7-3,CASSITGGSPEAFF,TGTGCCAGCAGCATTACAGGGGGATCGCCTGAAGCTTTCTTT
NA,TRBJ2-5,NA,TRBV4-2,CASSQGGRVGAGETQYF,TGTGCCAGCAGCCAAGGGGGGCGTGTGGGCGCGGGGGAGACCCAGTACTTC
NA,TRBJ2-1,TRBD1,TRBV19,CASSVQGVGEQFF,TGTGCCAGTAGTGTACAGGGGGTTGGTGAGCAGTTCTTC
NA,TRBJ2-1,TRBD2,TRBV5-1,CASGDYHNEQFF,TGCGCCAGTGGGGACTACCACAATGAGCAGTTCTTC
NA,TRBJ1-3,NA,TRBV5-6,CASSRGLSSGNTIYF,TGTGCCAGCAGCCGTGGACTTAGCTCTGGAAACACCATATATTTT
NA,TRBJ2-7,TRBD1,TRBV6-1,CASSSRTGGSNEQYF,TGTGCCAGCAGTTCCCGGACAGGGGGGAGCAACGAGCAGTACTTC